This T cell receptor (beta chain) is drawn from a study of response to subunit inactivated influenza vaccine (dated by TCRdb to between 2018 and 2020). About the study as a whole: Deep quantitative profiling of the T cell receptor repertoire was used in the study to follow responses to a trivalent subunit inactivated influenza vaccine. Overall results and qualifications from the work: The authors suggested that each seasonal influenza vaccination may recruit only a limited number of new T cells.

A distance of 13 bases separates the germline ends of V and J, which lose 5 bases and 3 bases respectively. Measured from the cysteine to the phenylalanine, the CDR3 is 15 residues long. The retained sequence is limited to the CDR3, 45 bases, with the frame set at the first base. Per the germline V gene, MNHNS is the CDR1 and SASEGT is the CDR2. Libraries were made using RT-PCR. The sequencing machine was an Illumina HiSeq 2500. TCRdb took the public reads, trimmed them with fastp at Q25, ran MiXCR for clone calling and kept in-frame beta chains. Each entry is one CDR3 protein sequence, shown with its most common DNA and genes. This sample has approximately 700,000 distinct CDR3 sequences in its table, and over 11% of those were observed once. Jointly, the top ten make up approximately 7% of the sample. This clonotype was picked up a small number of times. Its cognate antigen has yet to be identified. No qualities accompany the bases; no much larger clone lies one base away.

The source of this sequence is a man in his fifties or sixties who received an inactivated influenza vaccine. Donor details come from another sample of the same person, matched by shared clones. The sequencing here drew on PBMCs from blood, taken 14 to 15 days before vaccination. The chain employs TRBV6-1 and TRBJ2-2; no confident D gene assignment can be made. Here the CDR3 is given as CASSSSGVHTGELFF. The nucleotide sequence reads TGTGCCAGCAGTAGCAGTGGGGTACACACCGGGGAGCTGTTTTTT.